The source of this T cell receptor beta chain is a study of cytomegalovirus exposure and HLA in healthy donors. General study findings and limits: DRB1 showed the most TCR associations and HLA-C the fewest in a later analysis, as rates varied by HLA locus.

PCR primers comprised 60 Vbeta and 13 Jbeta primers. Sequencing used immunoSEQ multiplex PCR; TCRdb keeps in-frame clones, though not all of them. Of about 130,000 clones listed, about three quarters are singletons. A note on this clone: What it binds is not known.

The CDR3 spans 15 residues. J lost 7 bases, V lost 3 bases, and 5 bases had no gene match. In germline, CDR1 is SGDLS, CDR2 YYNGEE. V gene TRBV9 combines with J gene TRBJ1-6; 9 nucleotides agree with TRBD1. What was sequenced was PBMCs. This sequence originates from a human donor in good health. DNA for the CDR3: TGTGCCAGCAGCGGGGGACAGGGAGCAAATTCACCCCTCCACTTT. Protein product: CASSGGQGANSPLHF.